Below, one T cell receptor (beta chain) is given with its context. The antigen it recognizes is unknown. Per-base quality was not reported, and no clone a single base away is much larger than it. The data were taken from a study of cytomegalovirus exposure and HLA in healthy donors (dated by TCRdb to the late 2010s). Regarding the study in general: In an earlier analysis of some 610 of the donors, 276 Gb of sequence data and 117 million unique TCR beta sequences from roughly 200 million T cells were reported. Of the roughly 430 genotyped donors, around 81% fell in the genetic ancestry cluster associated with self-reported Caucasian donors. Donor age, sex, ethnicity and CMV serostatus were collected together with the repertoire data. Typing coverage varied by locus: roughly 629-630 donors for A, B, C, DRB1 and DQB1; some 520 for DQA1; around 570 for DPA1; about 450 for DPB1. In a later analysis, previously published TCR beta repertoires from 500 to 750 donors were re-analyzed and high-resolution HLA genotyping was added so that TCR occurrence patterns could be studied. In an earlier analysis of roughly 540 of the donors, high-throughput TCR beta sequencing was used to judge whether each TCR beta V gene segment behaved as functional or pseudogenic. All discovery cohort repertoires had been generated on a single sequencing platform. In a later genetic analysis, genome-wide SNP genotypes for about 55% of the roughly 670 donors were used, and that subset was treated as a discovery cohort. In the later analysis, no new phenotypic data were used to find candidate immune exposures; instead, reliance was placed on TCR beta sequences and their occurrence across donors. Both class I and class II loci were covered by HLA typing, at four-digit resolution. A separate validation cohort of 90 to 150 different subjects was used in addition to the roughly 700-subject first cohort. Among approximately 370 genotyped donors of the cohort, an average of around 250,000 unique TCR beta nucleotide sequences was sequenced per donor, of which roughly 17% were non-productive. To predict cytomegalovirus infection status, the study brought together high-throughput TCR immunosequencing, statistical association of individual TCRs with disease status, and machine learning. The study was designed to test whether signatures of past pathogen exposure could be identified by cataloging public T cell receptors. Using immunosequencing, the study profiled T cell repertoires from 666 subjects and related those repertoires to cytomegalovirus serostatus. An early release covering 550 to 650 HLA-typed donors comprised around 300 gigabases of sequencing data and 65 million to 100 million unique TCR sequences. About 5 DR-DQ haplotypes were handled as single units for association and clustering, since linkage in the cohort was strong.

Measured from the cysteine to the phenylalanine, the CDR3 is 15 residues long. CDR3 DNA is the only sequence kept; it has 45 bases, read in frame from the first base. The junction shows trimming of 5 bases on V and 7 bases on J, and the gene matches do not reach 14 bases of it. The germline V gene encodes CDR1 MNHEY and CDR2 SVGAGI. On the study overall, not on this receptor specifically: A few of the identified cytomegalovirus-associated TCR beta chains were confirmed in vitro to be specific for cytomegalovirus antigens. Most TCR sequences were seen in very few donors, while some public TCRs were found in many individuals. The study gave a list of about 170 TCR beta chains associated with cytomegalovirus. A later genetic analysis associated a missense DCLRE1C variant with V-gene and J-gene trimming of TCR beta chains, and an independent cohort replicated the association. A further reported finding was that TCR beta sequences accurately predicted the HLA-A and HLA-B alleles for most subjects in the first cohort. It was suggested by the authors that the approach could potentially be generalized to other disease states and immunological phenotypes. The cohort was sequenced for TCR beta chains only, and without alpha or paired-chain data the features that could be detected were limited. Because some donors lacked HLA typing at each locus, the association tests relied only on the typed subset. Because counts were too low, about 18 rarely observed V segments, including chromosome 9 orphons, were excluded from the earlier analysis of some 540 of the donors. In a later analysis, several top co-occurrence clusters were reported to appear linked to parvovirus B19, influenza, CMV and Epstein-Barr virus. At a false discovery rate of 0.05, a later analysis linked around 15,000 TCR beta sequences to specific HLA alleles. Sequencing depth was assumed to be roughly uniform across donors in the presence/absence analyses, though that assumption may not hold. Some IMGT-functional V segments, including TRBV6-2 and TRBV6-3, could not be told apart with the 87-base-pair reads, so those segments were excluded. The only immune exposure information available for the cohort was CMV serostatus. When HLA alleles, especially DR and DQ, strongly co-occurred, attributing TCR associations to individual alleles was difficult. The sequencing pipeline was judged likely to have produced a cluster of highly shared sequence variants as a technical artifact. In a later analysis, the rate of TCR association differed among HLA loci, with DRB1 alleles having the most associated TCRs and HLA-C alleles having the fewest. Linkage disequilibrium might explain the correlated functional status among segregating V segments, but an unknown experimental factor could not be ruled out. Most CMV-associated TCR beta chains appeared to be HLA-restricted in a later analysis, and the HLA associations seemed to be driven largely by CMV exposure. Cytomegalovirus status was reported to be diagnosed by the classifier with high specificity and sensitivity in both the original and validation cohorts. An earlier analysis of around 600 of the donors showed that most TCR beta V segments appeared in productive rearrangements either about 87% or about 30% of the time, which broadly matched IMGT annotations. Compared with the 666-donor mean, donors in an Asian-associated ancestry cluster had fewer N-insertions in productive TCRs, according to a later genetic analysis. In a later analysis, HLA-associated TCR beta chains were found to be more clonally expanded and to have lower generation probabilities than equally common non-associated chains.

Receptors were amplified or captured by the immunoSEQ multiplex PCR assay. For the multiplex PCR, a mixture combining 60 forward primers for TCR Vbeta segments and 13 reverse primers for TCR Jbeta segments was used. Amplification of the CDR3 region of rearranged TCR beta genes was performed with a multiplex PCR assay on genomic DNA. The amplified TCR beta libraries were sequenced on the Illumina HiSeq System as 87-base-pair reads. As for the original processing: A later analysis tallied around 82 million unique TCR beta chains across the 550 to 850 repertoires, and around 9.9 million of those chains were shared by two or more donors. Raw reads were error-corrected and collapsed into unique sequences with a nearest-neighbor algorithm that merged closely related sequences to remove PCR and sequencing errors. CDR3 sequences were aligned to IMGT reference sequences to assign V, D and J gene segments. Each retained sequence needed at least a six-nucleotide match to both a V gene segment and a J gene segment. Rearrangements were called productive when the CDR3 lacked stop codons and stayed in frame with V and J; all others were non-productive. Following IMGT convention, CDR3 was defined as the stretch from the second conserved V-encoded cysteine to the conserved J-encoded phenylalanine. In an earlier analysis of approximately 500 of the donors, sequences lacking an unambiguous match to a single V gene segment were excluded. An earlier analysis of fewer than 750 of the donors classified V segments as functional when productive rearrangements were above 56.7% and as segregating when the standard deviation between donors was above 5%. To diagnose cytomegalovirus status from the catalog of TCR beta chain sequences, a statistical classification framework was built. In a later analysis, V and J genes were assigned by comparing TCR nucleotide sequences against IMGT/GENE-DB human TR gene sequences. The TCRdist pipeline was used in a later analysis to assign CDR3 sequences and most-parsimonious VDJ recombination scenarios. In a later analysis, each TCR beta chain was defined by its CDR3 amino acid sequence together with its V-gene family, and reads lacking a unique V-gene family were excluded. A later analysis removed roughly 590 highly shared, low-generation-probability nucleotide sequences to deal with suspected cross-contamination and a sequencing artifact. In a later analysis, a clonal expansion index was calculated for each public chain from normalized within-repertoire ranks of inferred template counts. In a later analysis, generation probabilities were computed with a VDJ recombination model fitted to out-of-frame rearrangements, and the resulting probabilities were checked against IGoR. In a later analysis, TCR-TCR, TCR-HLA and TCR-CMV co-occurrence was scored with hypergeometric tests, and a repertoire-size bias correction was applied to TCR pairs. To estimate false discovery rates, a later analysis permuted the HLA or CMV assignments 20 times. A later analysis grouped co-occurring TCRs with DBSCAN, adding TCRdist sequence similarity when clustering within HLA-allele-positive subsets. Repertoires with fewer than 30,000 or more than 120,000 public chains, plus five repertoires with anomalous nucleotide sharing, were excluded from co-occurrence clustering. As stored in TCRdb, this immuneACCESS dataset retains in-frame rearrangements with V and J assigned. A fraction of the clones does not appear; measured against another copy, unresolved V genes explain less than half of the discrepancy, and the remainder lacks a known reason. D and trimming were read from the DNA, whereas the V and J calls and clone size are those reported in that table. In all, the sample holds roughly 110,000 clones, and approximately 80% of those were seen once. The ten top clones hold under 2% of the sample.

The cohort consisted of some 730 healthy bone marrow donors. All cohort members were sampled while nominally healthy, although unrecorded immune exposures were likely present. The donor was CMV seronegative and was included in the group of several hundred seronegative cohort members. A peripheral blood sample was collected from each donor, and TCR beta sequencing was performed on peripheral blood mononuclear cells. The Qiagen DNeasy Blood Extraction Kit was used to extract genomic DNA from the blood cell samples. Here the chain combines TRBV6-5 and TRBJ2-7; TRBD1 matches 7 bases in the middle. The sequenced material came from PBMCs. This TCR was sampled from a man aged 45-65 years in good health and CMV-seronegative. Read as DNA, the sequence is TGTGCCAGCAGTGGGAAACAGGGGACCTTTGCTGAGCAGTACTTC. Translated, this gives CASSGKQGTFAEQYF.